Presented here are 13 T cell receptor beta chains from one specimen sequenced in a study of monozygotic twins with cystic fibrosis. Sequenced by immunoSEQ multiplex PCR; TCRdb stores in-frame clones only, minus some. The sample contains about 23,000 clones, under 95% of which appear only once. Sample: blood. Receptor source: a girl aged 2 to 9 with cystic fibrosis.

This clone was counted a few times. The chain links TRBV21-1 to TRBJ2-2. TRBV21-1 is an annotated pseudogene. The CDR3 runs 18 residues. CDR3 residues: CASRSARCQFANTGELFF. The CDR3 region has the DNA TGTGCCAGCAGGTCCGCAAGGTGTCAGTTCGCGAACACCGGGGAGCTGTTTTTT.

This sequence joins TRBV5-4 and TRBJ1-2, with TRBD1 matching 8 bases. Germline CDR1 SGHNT, CDR2 YYREEE (reference sequence). This CDR3 is built from 15 residues. The J segment lost 2 bases and the V segment lost 0 bases, leaving 3 bases of the junction unmatched. The CDR3 is CASSLAAGGNYGYTF. The CDR3 DNA reads as TGTGCCAGCAGCTTGGCCGCAGGGGGCAACTATGGCTACACCTTC.

The CDR3 DNA reads as TGTGCCACCGCGACAGGGGGTGGTTACGAGCAGTACTTC. Amino acids: CATATGGGYEQYF. The chain recombines TRBV10-3 with TRBJ2-7; 9 bases line up with TRBD1. V trimming: 10 bases; J trimming: 4 bases; junction bases outside the gene matches: 8. The V gene's germline CDR1 is ENHRY and CDR2 SYGVKD. CDR3 length: 13 amino acids.

CDR3: CASSFRDLDTEAFF. Here the CDR3 DNA reads TGCGCCAGCAGCTTTAGGGACTTGGACACTGAAGCTTTCTTT. This chain links TRBV5-1 with TRBJ1-1, with D possibly being TRBD1 (5 bases). This CDR3 is built from 14 residues. Deletions cut 2 bases from V and 3 bases from J, with 11 bases between. The germline V gene encodes CDR1 SGHRS and CDR2 YFSETQ.

As DNA, the CDR3 is TGTGCCAGCAGCGAAAAGGGCGCCGACACTGAAGCTTTCTTT. Protein: CASSEKGADTEAFF. The chain recombines TRBV9 with TRBJ1-1; D unresolved. This CDR3 spans 14 amino acids. V lost 3 bases, J lost 3 bases, and 12 bases lay in between. Germline CDR1 is SGDLS and CDR2 is YYNGEE.

The chain is built from TRBV5-1 and TRBJ2-7, with 7 bases identical to TRBD1. The CDR3 covers 14 residues. Unmatched junction bases numbered 2, after V lost 0 bases and J lost 2 bases. Germline CDR1 reads SGHRS; CDR2 reads YFSETQ. The CDR3 bases are TGCGCCAGCAGCTTGGGACAGGGCCCCTACGAGCAGTACTTC. This gives the protein CASSLGQGPYEQYF.

The rearrangement uses TRBV9 and TRBJ2-3, with a possible D match to TRBD2 (6 bases). The V gene lost 4 bases and the J gene lost 2 bases, with 14 bases spanning the gap. Germline V gene data show CDR1 as SGDLS and CDR2 as YYNGEE. The CDR3 loop spans 15 amino acids. The CDR3 bases are TGTGCCAGCAGCCCACGGGGGTTCCCCACAGATACGCAGTATTTT. It encodes CASSPRGFPTDTQYF.

The sample holds one count of this clone. The CDR3 coding sequence is TGTGCCTGGAGTGTACCGGGTAGTGACAACACCGGGGAGCTGTTTTTT. Protein: CAWSVPGSDNTGELFF. The rearrangement links TRBV30 to TRBJ2-2; D ambiguous. The germline V gene has CDR1 GTSNPN and CDR2 SVGIG (reference sequence). This CDR3 is 16 amino acids long. V lost 0 bases to trimming and J lost 2 bases, with 13 bases between them.

The chain has TRBV29-1 and TRBJ1-2; D is possibly TRBD1 (6 bases). This CDR3 is 14 amino acids long. CDR1 is SQVTM, CDR2 ANQGSEA, per germline. With 1 base removed from V and 2 bases from J, the gap between germline ends came to 11 bases. As DNA, the CDR3 is TGCAGCGTTGAAGTCGAAGGGGGAAACTATGGCTACACCTTC. It encodes CSVEVEGGNYGYTF.

The chain is built from TRBV29-1 and TRBJ1-2; D is uncertain. The germline V gene has CDR1 SQVTM and CDR2 ANQGSEA. Trimming left V 1 base short and J 0 bases short, with 12 bases between. The CDR3 runs to 15 residues. CDR3 DNA sequence: TGCAGCGTTGAAGGTAAGAGGGAAGCTAACTATGGCTACACCTTC. Residues: CSVEGKREANYGYTF.

The chain has TRBV28 and TRBJ2-7; D might be TRBD1 or TRBD2, each matching 5 bases. CDR3 size: 14 residues. Trimming cost V 1 base and J 2 bases, with 9 bases left between them. Germline V CDR1 and CDR2: MDHEN, SYDVKM. The DNA of the CDR3 is TGTGCCAGCAGTTTATCCGAGGGGACCTACGAGCAGTACTTC. Amino acid sequence: CASSLSEGTYEQYF.

This rearrangement joins TRBV5-6 to TRBJ2-3, with 9 bases lining up with TRBD1. CDR3 length: 17 residues. CDR1 SGHDT and CDR2 YYEEEE come from the germline V gene. V lost 1 base and J lost 3; bases outside the gene matches: 9. The CDR3 loop reads CASSLRTGEDRTDTQYF. In DNA form, the CDR3 reads TGTGCCAGCAGCTTGAGGACAGGGGAGGACAGAACAGATACGCAGTATTTT.

This chain uses TRBV2 with TRBJ1-2, with 10 bases identical to TRBD1. The V and J ends lost 10 bases and 3 bases, in that order; junction bases with no gene match: 8. The CDR3 has 14 amino acids. Germline V lookup: CDR1 SNHLY, CDR2 FYNNEI. The CDR3 DNA follows: TGTGCCACCTCGAGACAGGGGGCGTACTATGGCTACACCTTC. Translated: CATSRQGAYYGYTF.